Following are 22 T cell receptor beta chains from one sample sequenced in a study of metastatic and nonmetastatic thyroid tumors. MiXCR reprocessed the PCR reads for TCRdb. The data show roughly 13,000 clones, over 25% seen once. No treatment of any kind had been given to any patient before thyroid surgery. The specimen sequenced was tumor tissue. All receptors derive from a female donor with papillary thyroid cancer or a benign thyroid nodule (not recorded which). Some clones in this sample may be carry-over from other donors' samples.

The chain has TRBV28 and TRBJ1-5; 10 bases match TRBD1. The CDR3 is made up of 15 amino acids. Germline CDR1 MDHEN, CDR2 SYDVKM. Trimming cost V 5 bases and J 6 bases; bases outside gene matches: 7. The CDR3 is CASSTRGTGVQPQHF. The CDR3 coding sequence is TGTGCCAGCAGTACACGGGGGACAGGGGTTCAGCCCCAGCATTTT.

This clone occurred many times. The genes are TRBV28 and TRBJ2-5, with TRBD1 as a possible D gene (6 bases). CDR1 and CDR2 (germline): MDHEN, SYDVKM. Deletions cut 3 bases from V and 7 bases from J, with 15 bases between. This CDR3 is built from 14 residues. CDR3: CASSFDRIGGTQYF. CDR3 DNA sequence: TGTGCCAGCAGTTTTGATCGAATAGGGGGGACCCAGTACTTC.

This clone was detected ten times or more. The junction and the germline gene differ at one end; a read error may be behind it. This chain uses TRBV20-1 with TRBJ2-7; 12 nucleotides align to TRBD2. Germline assignment: CDR1 DFQATT and CDR2 SNEGSKA (reference sequence). This CDR3 region has 13 residues. The CDR3 DNA reads TGCAGTACTAGACTAGCGGGGGCCTACGAGCAGTACTTC. It translates to CSTRLAGAYEQYF.

This clone was recorded at least ten times. This sequence joins TRBV30 and TRBJ1-6, with D possibly matching TRBD1 (5 bases). Trimming took 0 bases from V and 5 from J, leaving 11 bases between them. The CDR3 is made up of 15 amino acids. CDR1 is GTSNPN, CDR2 SVGIG, per germline (reference sequence). The CDR3 coding sequence is TGTGCCTGGAGTGTGAAGACAGCAGATAATTCACCCCTCCACTTT. Encoded protein: CAWSVKTADNSPLHF.

This chain joins TRBV4-1 and TRBJ2-3; 7 bases align to TRBD2. The CDR3 extends over 15 amino acids. Germline V lookup: CDR1 MGHRA, CDR2 YSYEKL. The trim removed 2 bases at V and 1 base at J, leaving 3 bases unmatched. For the CDR3, the DNA is TGCGCCAGCAGCCAAATGGGGGGGGGCACAGATACGCAGTATTTT. Residues: CASSQMGGGTDTQYF.

This clone was seen more than once but under ten times. The chain combines TRBV24-1 with TRBJ2-1; tentatively, D is TRBD1 (6 bases). Deletions cut 4 bases from V and 6 bases from J, with 15 bases between. Per the germline V gene, CDR1 is KGHDR and CDR2 is SFDVKD. The CDR3 is 15 residues long. The CDR3 DNA sequence: TGTGCCACCAGTGAAGGGGGAGTGGGGTCCAATGAGCAGTTCTTC. This gives the protein CATSEGGVGSNEQFF.

This clone was counted a few times. The chain employs TRBV27 and TRBJ1-6; D gene unclear. The germline V gene has CDR1 MNHEY and CDR2 SMNVEV (reference sequence). The V end lost 3 bases, the J end lost 9 bases, and 12 bases lay between the germline ends. This CDR3 has 14 residues. CDR3 sequence (DNA): TGTGCCAGCAGTTTCTCGGGGAAGGTTTCACCCCTCCACTTT. It encodes CASSFSGKVSPLHF.

There are many counts of this clone. The CDR3 sequence is CATSRGGQGDTEAFF. CDR3 DNA sequence: TGTGCCACCAGCAGAGGAGGACAGGGCGACACTGAAGCTTTCTTT. The rearrangement joins TRBV15 to TRBJ1-1; 8 nucleotides line up with TRBD1. The germline V gene has CDR1 LNHNV and CDR2 YYDKDF (reference sequence). The CDR3 contains 15 residues. Unmatched junction bases numbered 4, after V lost 1 base and J lost 3 bases.

This clone has more than one count but fewer than ten. The chain links TRBV28 to TRBJ1-4; 8 nucleotides line up with TRBD1. Germline V gene data show CDR1 as MDHEN and CDR2 as SYDVKM. The CDR3 is 15 amino acids. Trimming cost V 5 bases and J 2 bases; bases outside gene matches: 4. DNA of the CDR3: TGTGCCAGCAGTAGCACAGGGGGGACTAATGAAAAACTGTTTTTT. Residues: CASSSTGGTNEKLFF.

This clone was observed at least ten times. The chain combines TRBV7-2 with TRBJ1-5; possible D gene TRBD1, 5 bases. The CDR3 is 13 amino acids. CDR1 is SGHTA, CDR2 FQGNSA, per germline. Trimming stripped 8 bases from V and 4 bases from J, with 12 bases between. The CDR3 sequence is CASGDGTNQPQHF. The DNA of the CDR3 is TGTGCCAGCGGGGACGGGACGAATCAGCCCCAGCATTTT.

The table lists this clone with many counts. This rearrangement joins TRBV13 to TRBJ2-3; TRBD1 matches 9 bases. The CDR3 length is 19 residues. Trimming took 2 bases from V and 0 from J; bases not matched to a gene: 12. In germline, CDR1 is PRHDT, CDR2 FYEKMQ (reference sequence). CDR3 amino acids: CASSLRRTGDLPSTDTQYF. The DNA of the CDR3 is TGTGCCAGCAGCTTACGACGGACAGGGGACCTACCTAGCACAGATACGCAGTATTTT.

V is TRBV3-1 and J is TRBJ1-2; D perhaps matches TRBD1 (5 bases). Trimming took off 3 bases at V and 4 bases at J, with 12 bases between the two ends. Germline V gene data show CDR1 as LGHDT and CDR2 as YNNKEL (reference sequence). The CDR3 has 14 amino acids. CDR3 DNA sequence: TGTGCCAGCAGCCACCTGACAGTTGCCTATGGCTACACCTTC. It encodes CASSHLTVAYGYTF.

Only a few counts were recorded for this clone. V and J are TRBV2 and TRBJ2-7; D ambiguous. Germline CDR1 reads SNHLY; CDR2 reads FYNNEI. The CDR3 covers 12 residues. Between the trimmed V and J ends, which lost 1 base and 7 bases, there was a span of 8 bases. CDR3 residues: CASSEVAWEQYF. The DNA of the CDR3 is TGTGCCAGCAGTGAAGTCGCCTGGGAGCAGTACTTC.

V gene TRBV20-1 combines with J gene TRBJ1-1; 8 bases agree with TRBD1. The CDR3 consists of 17 residues. J gave up 5 bases and V 1 base, and 15 bases lay outside the gene matches. CDR1 and CDR2 (germline): DFQATT, SNEGSKA (reference sequence). The CDR3 reads CSARVGQGAWLGTEAFF. CDR3 DNA: TGCAGTGCTAGAGTAGGACAGGGAGCTTGGTTGGGGACTGAAGCTTTCTTT.

The genes are TRBV28 and TRBJ1-3; D gene ambiguous. Germline V CDR1 and CDR2: MDHEN, SYDVKM. V lost 3 bases, J lost 4 bases, and 19 bases lay in between. The CDR3 covers 17 residues. CDR3 sequence: CASSFTSASGGGNTIYF. The DNA of the CDR3 is TGTGCCAGCAGTTTCACCTCCGCCTCCGGCGGAGGAAACACCATATATTTT.

This clone is large. This chain uses TRBV20-1 with TRBJ2-5; weak D call: TRBD1 (5 bases). V was trimmed by 2 bases and J by 3 bases, leaving 7 bases between them. The germline CDR1 and CDR2 sequences are DFQATT and SNEGSKA (reference sequence). The CDR3 consists of 12 residues. The CDR3 DNA follows: TGCAGTGCTAGACAGGGTGAAGAGACCCAGTACTTC. This encodes CSARQGEETQYF.

This clone was seen only a few times. The junction and the germline gene differ at one end; a read error may be behind it. V and J are TRBV2 and TRBJ2-7, with D unresolved. Germline V gene data show CDR1 as SNHLY and CDR2 as FYNNEI. The CDR3 contains 11 residues. As DNA, the CDR3 is TGTGCCAGCAGTCAATCGGAAGAGCACTACTTC. This translates into CASSQSEEHYF.

This clone was observed many times. The J gene is TRBJ2-6, the V gene TRBV6-1; D uncertain. V was pared by 3 bases and J by 0 bases, with 3 bases between. The CDR3 length is 14 residues. Germline V CDR1 and CDR2: MNHNS, SASEGT. CDR3 sequence: CASSDGSGANVLTF. The CDR3 coding sequence is TGTGCCAGCAGTGACGGCTCTGGGGCCAACGTCCTGACTTTC.

This clone was detected a few times. This chain links TRBV19 with TRBJ2-5, with D tentatively TRBD1 or TRBD2 (5 bases each). The CDR3 is 13 residues long. Germline assignment: CDR1 LNHDA and CDR2 SQIVND (reference sequence). V was cut by 6 bases and J by 5 bases, with 13 bases left in between. The CDR3 region has the DNA TGTGCCAGTAGCACAGGCGGACTTGAGACCCAGTACTTC. Its protein product is CASSTGGLETQYF. Looking up the rest from reference TRBV19 and TRBJ2-5 gives the full variable domain: DGGITQSPKYLFRKEGQNVTLSCEQNLNHDAMYWYRQDPGQGLRLIYYSQIVNDFQKGDIAEGYSVSREKKESFPLTVTSAQKNPTAFYLCASSTGGLETQYFGPGTRLLVL.

This clone was observed at least ten times. The rearrangement joins TRBV30 to TRBJ2-4, with 8 bases fitting TRBD2. CDR1 is GTSNPN and CDR2 is SVGIG in the germline V gene (reference sequence). After removal of 3 bases from V and 8 bases from J, the junction contained 6 bases not matched to a gene. The CDR3 consists of 13 residues. CDR3: CAWSQGTSYIQYF. CDR3 DNA sequence: TGTGCCTGGAGCCAAGGGACTAGTTACATTCAGTACTTC.

This clone rates as medium-sized. The chain combines TRBV5-1 with TRBJ1-1, with 9 positions matching TRBD1. Per germline, CDR1 SGHRS and CDR2 YFSETQ. Unmatched junction bases numbered 14, after V lost 5 bases and J lost 6 bases. There are 16 residues in the CDR3. As DNA, the CDR3 is TGCGCCAGCAGTCCGGGACAGGGAAGTGCAACGGCTGAAGCTTTCTTT. Protein: CASSPGQGSATAEAFF.

This chain uses TRBV6-1 with TRBJ1-6, with D possibly TRBD1 on 5 matching bases. The germline gives CDR1 MNHNS, CDR2 SASEGT. Trimming pared 2 bases from V and 7 bases from J, leaving 18 bases between. This CDR3 is built from 17 residues. As DNA, the CDR3 is TGTGCCAGCAGTGAATGGGGGGGTGAAGGTATCAATTCACCCCTCCACTTT. As protein: CASSEWGGEGINSPLHF.